The T cell receptor beta chain under discussion was sequenced for a study of shared clonotypes between healthy human individuals. Study results and limitations: Richness estimates generally favored naive over memory subsets.

For this clone: The antigen is undetermined.

Across several immunoSEQ plates, the genomic DNA of each subset was split evenly. Clones were sequenced by immunoSEQ multiplex PCR, and TCRdb holds only the in-frame ones, with some missing. The repertoire holds some 2 million clones, approximately 94% seen once, with 1.1% in the top ten. CDR1 and CDR2 from the germline V gene are SGHDT and YYEEEE. This CDR3 has 12 residues. With 5 bases clipped from V and 9 bases from J, the junction kept 4 bases outside the gene matches. Naive-designated CD8 cells lacked CD45RO, were positively enriched for CCR7, and omitted terminally differentiated effector memory CD45RA+ cells.

Input material: naive CD8+ T cells sorted from blood. The source is a man between 18 and 35 years old in good health. The genes are TRBV5-6 and TRBJ2-1; 8 bases are shared with TRBD2. The CDR3 DNA reads as TGTGCCAGCAGTGGCGGGAGGTCTGAGCAGTTCTTC. This encodes CASSGGRSEQFF.